The 12 T cell receptor beta chains presented below share a single source sample, sequenced in a study of OX40 agonist ivuxolimab in advanced cancers. Data came from immunoSEQ multiplex PCR; TCRdb stores just in-frame clones and leaves some out. Of about 47,000 clones listed, around 90% are singletons. The sample consisted of CD4+ or CD8+ T cells sorted from blood, taken in a trial of the OX40 agonist ivuxolimab. Receptors were obtained from an adult with an advanced solid tumor such as melanoma, head and neck, liver or kidney cancer.

This clone was seen more than once but under ten times. V usage is TRBV2 and J usage is TRBJ1-5; TRBD1 is a possible D gene (6 bases). This CDR3 is built from 13 residues. Germline V lookup: CDR1 SNHLY, CDR2 FYNNEI. V lost 5 bases to trimming and J lost 5 bases, with 10 bases between them. CDR3 residues: CASSRQADQPQHF. The CDR3 coding sequence is TGTGCCAGCAGTCGACAGGCTGATCAGCCCCAGCATTTT.

The chain employs TRBV11-2 and TRBJ2-1, with TRBD1 matching 7 bases. Germline trimming cut 3 bases from V and 7 bases from J; bases unmatched to any gene: 6. Germline CDR1 reads SGHAT; CDR2 reads FQNNGV. The CDR3 sequence is 14 residues long. CDR3 in amino acids: CASSFQDRRNEQFF. CDR3 coding DNA: TGTGCCAGCAGCTTCCAGGACAGGCGAAATGAGCAGTTCTTC.

The chain carries TRBV28 and TRBJ2-1, with D maybe TRBD2 (6 bases). Deletions cut 6 bases from V and 0 bases from J, with 18 bases between. The CDR3 is 17 residues long. In germline, CDR1 is MDHEN, CDR2 SYDVKM. CDR3 sequence reads: CASRPTGTGSSYNEQFF. The CDR3 DNA reads TGTGCCAGCAGACCCACCGGGACCGGGAGCTCCTACAATGAGCAGTTCTTC.

The chain employs TRBV7-3 and TRBJ2-1; 9 bases are shared with TRBD2. Unmatched junction bases numbered 6, after V lost 2 bases and J lost 7 bases. Per germline, CDR1 SGHTA and CDR2 FQGTGA. There are 15 residues in the CDR3. CDR3 in amino acids: CASSLLLAGMNEQFF. The CDR3 coding sequence is TGTGCCAGCAGCTTACTGCTAGCGGGAATGAATGAGCAGTTCTTC.

This chain joins TRBV29-1 and TRBJ2-3; 11 bases align to TRBD2. The V segment lost 1 base and the J segment 0 bases; nucleotides outside the gene matches: 3. Per the germline V gene, CDR1 is SQVTM and CDR2 is ANQGSEA. CDR3 length: 16 residues. CDR3 sequence: CSVEGLAGTSTDTQYF. CDR3 nucleotide sequence: TGCAGCGTTGAAGGACTAGCGGGGACTAGCACAGATACGCAGTATTTT.

The rearrangement links TRBV13 to TRBJ2-6; D is ambiguous. Germline CDR1 and CDR2: PRHDT and FYEKMQ (reference sequence). The CDR3 contains 12 residues. V was shortened by 5 bases and J by 5 bases, with 4 bases between the two germline ends. This CDR3 is CASSGRANVLTF. CDR3 DNA: TGTGCCAGCAGCGGGAGGGCCAACGTCCTGACTTTC.

This sequence joins TRBV28 and TRBJ2-3, with D perhaps matching TRBD1 (6 bases). Trimming pared 8 bases from V and 0 bases from J, leaving 12 bases between. CDR1 and CDR2 (germline): MDHEN, SYDVKM. This CDR3 spans 14 amino acids. The CDR3 here is CASAEGHSTDTQYF. In DNA form, the CDR3 reads TGTGCCAGCGCCGAGGGACACAGCACAGATACGCAGTATTTT.

About this clone: The junction departs from germline at one end; a sequencing error may be responsible. The J gene is TRBJ2-1, the V gene TRBV6-5; 10 nucleotides line up with TRBD2. The germline CDR1 and CDR2 sequences are MNHEY and SVGAGI. The CDR3 consists of 15 residues. CDR3 loop: CASSDSSGSYNEQFF. DNA of the CDR3: TGTGCCAGCAGTGACTCTAGCGGGAGCTACAATGAGCAGTTCTTC.

The chain joins TRBV2 to TRBJ2-7; 7 bases are shared with TRBD1. V lost 4 bases to trimming and J lost 4 bases; unmatched junction nucleotides: 7. CDR3 length: 14 amino acids. From germline, CDR1 is SNHLY and CDR2 FYNNEI. CDR3 DNA: TGTGCCAGCAGTGTACAGGGGAAAGGTTACGAGCAGTACTTC. Its protein is CASSVQGKGYEQYF.

This chain links TRBV19 with TRBJ1-6; tentative D call: TRBD1 (5 bases). This CDR3 is 16 amino acids long. Per germline, CDR1 LNHDA and CDR2 SQIVND (reference sequence). Trimming removed 6 bases from V and 0 bases from J, with 12 bases in between. The DNA of the CDR3 is TGTGCCAGTAGGAGCGAGGGGAGCTCCTATAATTCACCCCTCCACTTT. Translating it yields CASRSEGSSYNSPLHF. The complete variable domain, with remaining parts taken from reference TRBV19 and TRBJ1-6, reads DGGITQSPKYLFRKEGQNVTLSCEQNLNHDAMYWYRQDPGQGLRLIYYSQIVNDFQKGDIAEGYSVSREKKESFPLTVTSAQKNPTAFYLCASRSEGSSYNSPLHFGNGTRLTVT.

The chain joins TRBV28 to TRBJ1-2, with 7 nucleotides matching TRBD1. Unmatched junction bases numbered 11, after V lost 6 bases and J lost 1 base. This CDR3 is 16 amino acids long. CDR1 is MDHEN and CDR2 is SYDVKM in the germline V gene. The CDR3 nucleotides are TGTGCCAGCAGGCTACAACCGGGACAGCGTAACTATGGCTACACCTTC. It specifies CASRLQPGQRNYGYTF.

Worth noting for this clone: Different DNA sequences within this sample yield the same CDR3. The chain joins TRBV5-1 to TRBJ1-1; D is ambiguous. V was trimmed by 2 bases and J by 4 bases, leaving 12 bases between them. The CDR3 extends over 14 amino acids. Germline values: CDR1 SGHRS, CDR2 YFSETQ. CDR3 sequence reads: CASSFERPRTEAFF. As DNA, the CDR3 is TGCGCCAGCAGCTTTGAACGGCCGCGCACTGAAGCTTTCTTT.